Listed below are T cell receptor beta chains from one sample, sequenced in a study of shared clonotypes between healthy human individuals. Sequenced by immunoSEQ multiplex PCR; TCRdb stores in-frame clones only, minus some. Of some 900,000 clones in the sample, 70% to 85% are singletons; the top ten hold approximately 1.5%. Sequencing was carried out using memory CD4+ T cells sorted from blood. The origin of the receptors is a man aged 18 to 29 in good health. Both conserved end residues are part of each CDR3. The D gene is left open where the match is weak. Clone size is shown for a subset of rows, as once, few, many or a class of expanded clone.

CDR3 protein: CASSNQNYGYTF; CDR3 DNA: TGTGCCAGCAGTAACCAGAATTATGGCTACACCTTC; V gene: TRBV27; clone size: .; J gene: TRBJ1-2; D gene: .
CDR3 protein: CASRLTNAKEAFF; CDR3 DNA: TGTGCCAGCAGGTTGACCAATGCGAAGGAAGCTTTCTTT; V gene: TRBV6-5; clone size: .; J gene: TRBJ1-1; D gene: .
CDR3 protein: CAWSDRGDEAFF; CDR3 DNA: TGTGCCTGGTCGGACAGGGGAGATGAAGCTTTCTTT; V gene: TRBV30; clone size: .; J gene: TRBJ1-1; D gene: TRBD1
CDR3 protein: CASSAPGFGGFHEQYF; CDR3 DNA: TGTGCCAGCAGTGCACCAGGGTTCGGGGGATTCCACGAGCAGTACTTC; V gene: TRBV27; clone size: .; J gene: TRBJ2-7; D gene: .
CDR3 protein: CASSLPRDRGNIQYF; CDR3 DNA: TGTGCCAGCAGCTTACCCCGGGACAGGGGTAACATTCAGTACTTC; V gene: TRBV7-8; clone size: .; J gene: TRBJ2-4; D gene: TRBD1
CDR3 protein: CASNKDPGTAKTGELFF; CDR3 DNA: TGCGCCAGCAACAAGGACCCCGGGACAGCCAAGACCGGGGAGCTGTTTTTT; V gene: TRBV5-1; clone size: .; J gene: TRBJ2-2; D gene: TRBD1
CDR3 protein: CAWKEGPGSCFF; CDR3 DNA: .; V gene: TRBV30; clone size: .; J gene: TRBJ2-2; D gene: .
CDR3 protein: CASSFRENTEAFF; CDR3 DNA: TGTGCCAGCAGTTTTAGGGAGAACACTGAAGCTTTCTTT; V gene: TRBV27; clone size: .; J gene: TRBJ1-1; D gene: .
CDR3 protein: CASSLLHAGQGRGYTF; CDR3 DNA: TGTGCCAGCAGTTTACTCCACGCGGGACAGGGGAGAGGGTACACCTTC; V gene: TRBV28; clone size: many; J gene: TRBJ1-2; D gene: TRBD1
CDR3 protein: CASSEASLRDTQYF; CDR3 DNA: TGCGCCAGCAGTGAGGCTAGCCTCCGGGATACGCAGTATTTT; V gene: TRBV10-1; clone size: .; J gene: TRBJ2-3; D gene: .
CDR3 protein: CASSFRLAGGGEQFF; CDR3 DNA: TGTGCCAGCAGCTTCCGACTAGCGGGGGGAGGGGAGCAGTTCTTC; V gene: TRBV7-2; clone size: .; J gene: TRBJ2-1; D gene: TRBD2
CDR3 protein: CASSYSPGQGSYEQYF; CDR3 DNA: TGTGCCAGCAGTTACTCTCCGGGACAGGGCTCCTACGAGCAGTACTTC; V gene: TRBV6-5; clone size: few; J gene: TRBJ2-7; D gene: TRBD1
CDR3 protein: CASSAGTGGSPLHF; CDR3 DNA: TGTGCCAGCAGCGCCGGGACAGGGGGGTCACCCCTCCACTTT; V gene: TRBV7-8; clone size: .; J gene: TRBJ1-6; D gene: TRBD1
CDR3 protein: CASTVLAGGKNEQFF; CDR3 DNA: TGTGCCAGCACGGTACTAGCGGGGGGTAAGAATGAGCAGTTCTTC; V gene: TRBV28; clone size: .; J gene: TRBJ2-1; D gene: TRBD2
CDR3 protein: CAWKRPEIYNSPLHF; CDR3 DNA: TGTGCCTGGAAGCGGCCAGAAATCTATAATTCACCCCTCCACTTT; V gene: TRBV30; clone size: .; J gene: TRBJ1-6; D gene: .
CDR3 protein: CASSLSSGDQETQYF; CDR3 DNA: TGTGCCAGCAGCTTGTCTAGCGGGGACCAAGAGACCCAGTACTTC; V gene: TRBV5-4; clone size: .; J gene: TRBJ2-5; D gene: TRBD2
CDR3 protein: CASSPQGSNTGELFF; CDR3 DNA: TGTGCCAGCAGCCCCCAGGGGTCGAACACCGGGGAGCTGTTTTTT; V gene: TRBV7-9; clone size: .; J gene: TRBJ2-2; D gene: .
CDR3 protein: CASQDGPYNEQFF; CDR3 DNA: TGTGCCAGCCAGGACGGTCCCTACAATGAGCAGTTCTTC; V gene: TRBV2; clone size: .; J gene: TRBJ2-1; D gene: .
CDR3 protein: CASSQFFVASGETQYF; CDR3 DNA: TGTGCCAGCAGCCAATTCTTCGTGGCTAGCGGAGAGACCCAGTACTTC; V gene: TRBV16; clone size: .; J gene: TRBJ2-5; D gene: TRBD2
CDR3 protein: CASSVLYNEKLFF; CDR3 DNA: TGTGCCAGCTCAGTTCTCTATAATGAAAAACTGTTTTTT; V gene: TRBV18; clone size: .; J gene: TRBJ1-4; D gene: .
CDR3 protein: CASLDRLLSYEQYF; CDR3 DNA: TGTGCCAGCTTGGACAGGCTTCTTTCCTACGAGCAGTACTTC; V gene: TRBV6-1; clone size: .; J gene: TRBJ2-7; D gene: TRBD1
CDR3 protein: CASSPETSGGYEQYF; CDR3 DNA: TGTGCCAGCAGCCCAGAGACTAGCGGGGGCTACGAGCAGTACTTC; V gene: TRBV7-6; clone size: .; J gene: TRBJ2-7; D gene: TRBD2
CDR3 protein: CAWREGGSTDTQYF; CDR3 DNA: TGTGCCTGGAGAGAGGGGGGATCAACTGATACGCAGTATTTT; V gene: TRBV30; clone size: .; J gene: TRBJ2-3; D gene: .
CDR3 protein: CASSLGRTAYEQYF; CDR3 DNA: TGTGCCAGCAGCTTAGGTAGGACAGCCTACGAGCAGTACTTC; V gene: TRBV7-9; clone size: .; J gene: TRBJ2-7; D gene: .
CDR3 protein: CASRRQGAFPNNSPLHF; CDR3 DNA: TGTGCCAGCAGGCGACAGGGGGCCTTTCCCAATAATTCACCCCTCCACTTT; V gene: TRBV5-6; clone size: few; J gene: TRBJ1-6; D gene: TRBD1
CDR3 protein: CASSPGGGDYGYTF; CDR3 DNA: TGTGCCAGCAGTCCAGGAGGGGGAGACTATGGCTACACCTTC; V gene: TRBV28; clone size: .; J gene: TRBJ1-2; D gene: .
CDR3 protein: CASSVIQAGNYGYTF; CDR3 DNA: TGTGCCAGCAGCGTAATTCAGGCGGGGAACTATGGCTACACCTTC; V gene: TRBV9; clone size: .; J gene: TRBJ1-2; D gene: .
CDR3 protein: CASSSGDRRSNEQFF; CDR3 DNA: TGTGCCAGCAGCTCGGGGGACAGAAGAAGCAATGAGCAGTTCTTC; V gene: TRBV11-3; clone size: few; J gene: TRBJ2-1; D gene: .
CDR3 protein: CANSPEGTVSTEKLFF; CDR3 DNA: TGTGCCAACTCACCAGAAGGGACAGTTTCCACCGAAAAACTGTTTTTT; V gene: TRBV18; clone size: .; J gene: TRBJ1-4; D gene: TRBD1
CDR3 protein: CASSFFRAQETQYF; CDR3 DNA: TGTGCCAGCAGCTTTTTTAGGGCCCAAGAGACCCAGTACTTC; V gene: TRBV5-8; clone size: once; J gene: TRBJ2-5; D gene: .
CDR3 protein: CASSEGGDTIYF; CDR3 DNA: TGTGCCAGCAGCGAAGGGGGTGACACCATATATTTT; V gene: TRBV7-3; clone size: .; J gene: TRBJ1-3; D gene: .
CDR3 protein: CASSFGVPDTQYF; CDR3 DNA: TGTGCCAGCAGCTTCGGGGTCCCGGATACGCAGTATTTT; V gene: TRBV5-4; clone size: .; J gene: TRBJ2-3; D gene: .
CDR3 protein: CASSGRQGPVNSPLHF; CDR3 DNA: TGTGCCAGCAGTGGGCGACAGGGCCCCGTTAATTCACCCCTCCACTTT; V gene: TRBV28; clone size: .; J gene: TRBJ1-6; D gene: TRBD1
CDR3 protein: CASSDRGELFF; CDR3 DNA: TGTGCCAGCAGTGATCGTGGGGAGCTGTTTTTT; V gene: TRBV2; clone size: .; J gene: TRBJ2-2; D gene: .